This T cell receptor beta chain was identified during a study of Graves' ophthalmopathy and Graves' hyperthyroidism. Investigators amplified TCR beta CDR3 regions from RNA transcripts. First-round RT-PCR used HTBI primers; second-round multiplex PCR followed. Using its own MiXCR run on the multiplex PCR reads, TCRdb lists one record per CDR3 protein. This table has roughly 600,000 distinct CDR3 sequences, about 40% appearing once. This clonotype was recorded at least ten times. Trimming left V 0 bases short and J 1 base short, with 10 bases between. CDR1 and CDR2 from the germline V gene are SGHRS and YFSETQ. There are 15 residues in the CDR3.

Sequencing was done on a sample of peripheral blood or thyroid tissue (not recorded which). V usage is TRBV5-1 and J usage is TRBJ1-1; D is undetermined. This clonotype was obtained from an adult man with Graves' hyperthyroidism. CDR3 residues: CASSLGRWENTEAFF. CDR3 DNA: TGCGCCAGCAGCTTGGGGCGTTGGGAGAACACTGAAGCTTTCTTT.